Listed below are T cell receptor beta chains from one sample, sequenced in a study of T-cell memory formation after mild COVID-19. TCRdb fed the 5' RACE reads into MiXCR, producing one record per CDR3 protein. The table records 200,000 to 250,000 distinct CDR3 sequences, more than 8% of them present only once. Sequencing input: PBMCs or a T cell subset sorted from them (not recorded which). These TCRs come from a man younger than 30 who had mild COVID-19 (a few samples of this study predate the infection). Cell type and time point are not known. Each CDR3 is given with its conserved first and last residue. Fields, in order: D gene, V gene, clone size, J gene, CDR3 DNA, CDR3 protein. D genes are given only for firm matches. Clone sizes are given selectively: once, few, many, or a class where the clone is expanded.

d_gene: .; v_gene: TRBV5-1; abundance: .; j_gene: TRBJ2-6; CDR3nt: TGCGCCAGCCGCCAAGGGGGCTCTGGGGCCAACGTCCTGACTTTC; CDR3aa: CASRQGGSGANVLTF
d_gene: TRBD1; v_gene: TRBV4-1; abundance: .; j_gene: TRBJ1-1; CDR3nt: TGCGCCAGCAGCCATGGACAGGAGCTGAACACTGAAGCTTTCTTT; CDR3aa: CASSHGQELNTEAFF
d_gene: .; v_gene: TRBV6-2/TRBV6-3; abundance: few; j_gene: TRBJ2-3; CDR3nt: TGTGCCAGCACGGCTAGCCCAGATACGCAGTATTTT; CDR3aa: CASTASPDTQYF
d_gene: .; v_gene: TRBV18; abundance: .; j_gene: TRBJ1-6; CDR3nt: TGTGCCAGCTCACCCCAGGTAGGGGCTAGCAATTCACCCCTCCACTTT; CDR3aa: CASSPQVGASNSPLHF
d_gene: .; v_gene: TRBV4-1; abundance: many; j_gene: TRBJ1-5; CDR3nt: TGCGCCAGCAGCCAAGATTTCGGCAGGGTGGAGCCCCAGCATTTT; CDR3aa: CASSQDFGRVEPQHF
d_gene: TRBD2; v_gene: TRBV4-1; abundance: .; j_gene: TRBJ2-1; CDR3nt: TGCGCCAGCAGCCAAGATCATAGGACTAGCGGGGATAATGAGCAGTTCTTC; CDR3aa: CASSQDHRTSGDNEQFF
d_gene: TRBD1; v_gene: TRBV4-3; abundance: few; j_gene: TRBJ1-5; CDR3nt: TGCGCCAGCAGCCAGCGACAGGGCACCAATCAGCCCCAGCATTTT; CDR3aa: CASSQRQGTNQPQHF
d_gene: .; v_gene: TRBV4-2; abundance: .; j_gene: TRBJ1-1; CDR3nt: TGTGCCAGCAGCCATCAAAACGGGGAGAGCACTGAAGCTTTCTTT; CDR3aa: CASSHQNGESTEAFF
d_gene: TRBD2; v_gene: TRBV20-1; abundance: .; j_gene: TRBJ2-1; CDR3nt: TGCAGTGCTAGCTTGGGACTAGCGGGGGGACAGCAGTTCTTC; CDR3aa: CSASLGLAGGQQFF
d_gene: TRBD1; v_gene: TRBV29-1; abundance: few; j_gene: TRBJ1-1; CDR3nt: TGCAGCGCTAGCAGGGGGGTGGACACTGAAGCTTTCTTT; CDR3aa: CSASRGVDTEAFF
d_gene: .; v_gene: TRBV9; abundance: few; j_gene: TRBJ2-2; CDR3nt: TGTGCCAGCAGCGTACCCCCAGGAACCGGGGAGCTGTTTTTT; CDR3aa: CASSVPPGTGELFF
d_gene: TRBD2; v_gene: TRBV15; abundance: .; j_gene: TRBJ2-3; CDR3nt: TGTGCCACCAGCAGAGTCCGCGGGGGGGGCACAGATACGCAGTATTTT; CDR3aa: CATSRVRGGGTDTQYF
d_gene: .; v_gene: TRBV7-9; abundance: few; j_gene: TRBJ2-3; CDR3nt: TGTGCCAGCAGCCAGACTAGTTTTAAAGATACGCAGTATTTT; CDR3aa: CASSQTSFKDTQYF
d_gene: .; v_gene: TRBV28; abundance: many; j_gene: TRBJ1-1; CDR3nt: TGTGCCAGCACCCCCTCGGGGTGGACTGAAGCTTTCTTT; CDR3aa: CASTPSGWTEAFF
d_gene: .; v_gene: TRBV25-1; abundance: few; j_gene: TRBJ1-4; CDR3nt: TGTGCCAGCAGTGAATTACGGGGGCGCGGTGAAAAACTGTTTTTT; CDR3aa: CASSELRGRGEKLFF
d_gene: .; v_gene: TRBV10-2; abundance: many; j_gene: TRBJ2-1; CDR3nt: TGCGCCAGCAGTGACTCGGGAATCTACAATGAGCAGTTCTTC; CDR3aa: CASSDSGIYNEQFF
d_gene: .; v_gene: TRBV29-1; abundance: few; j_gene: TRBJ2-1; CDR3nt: TGCAGCGTCGGAGGCTCAAAGTTTTTCTACAATGAGCAGTTCTTC; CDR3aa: CSVGGSKFFYNEQFF
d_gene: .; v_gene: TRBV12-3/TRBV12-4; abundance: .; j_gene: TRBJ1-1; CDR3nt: TGTGCCAGCAGTTTAGTTGGGGTTCCTGAAGCTTTCTTT; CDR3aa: CASSLVGVPEAFF
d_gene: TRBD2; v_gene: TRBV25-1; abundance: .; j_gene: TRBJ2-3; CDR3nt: TGTGCCAGCAGTGACGGGGGGGGCACAGATACGCAGTATTTT; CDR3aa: CASSDGGGTDTQYF
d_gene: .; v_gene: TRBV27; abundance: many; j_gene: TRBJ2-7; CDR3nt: TGTGCCAGCAGTTTTAGAGACGAGCAGTACTTC; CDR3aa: CASSFRDEQYF
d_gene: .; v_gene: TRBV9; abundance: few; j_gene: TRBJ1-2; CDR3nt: TGTGCCAGCAGCGTAGAAGAAACAGGGACGGATGGCTACACCTTC; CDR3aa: CASSVEETGTDGYTF
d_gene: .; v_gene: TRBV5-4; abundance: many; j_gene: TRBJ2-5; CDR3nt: TGTGCCAGCAGTCCGGACGTGTACCAAGAGACCCAGTACTTC; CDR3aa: CASSPDVYQETQYF
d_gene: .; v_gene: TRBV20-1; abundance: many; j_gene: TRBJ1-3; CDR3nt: TGCAGTGCTAGAGGGCGAAGCACCATATATTTT; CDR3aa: CSARGRSTIYF
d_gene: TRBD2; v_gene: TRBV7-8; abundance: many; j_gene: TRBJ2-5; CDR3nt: TGTGCCAGCAGCTTAGCGCGGCTAGCGGGGGTTGAGACCCAGTACTTC; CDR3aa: CASSLARLAGVETQYF
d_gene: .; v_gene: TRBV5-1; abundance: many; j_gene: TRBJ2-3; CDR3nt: TGCGCCAGCAGCTTGGGTCAGACCACAGATACGCAGTATTTT; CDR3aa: CASSLGQTTDTQYF
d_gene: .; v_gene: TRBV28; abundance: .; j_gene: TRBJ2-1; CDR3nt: TGTGCCAGCGCTCGCTTGGAACAGTTCTTC; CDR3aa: CASARLEQFF
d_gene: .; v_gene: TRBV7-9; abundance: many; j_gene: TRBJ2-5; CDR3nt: TGTGCCAGCAGCTTAGCCCGAGGGGCACTGACGAAGACCCAGTACTTC; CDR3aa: CASSLARGALTKTQYF
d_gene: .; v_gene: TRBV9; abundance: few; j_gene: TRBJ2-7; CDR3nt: TGTGCCAGCAGCGTATCACCCAACCCGGGCTACGAGCAGTACTTC; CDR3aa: CASSVSPNPGYEQYF
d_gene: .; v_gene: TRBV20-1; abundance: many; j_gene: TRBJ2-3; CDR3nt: TGCAGTGCGCGTGGGGGGGGCGCGGGTTATACGCAGTATTTT; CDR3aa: CSARGGGAGYTQYF
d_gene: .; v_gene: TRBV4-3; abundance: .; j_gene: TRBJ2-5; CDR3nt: TGCGCCAGCAGCCAAGATTGGGGTCAAGAGACCCAGTACTTC; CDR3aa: CASSQDWGQETQYF
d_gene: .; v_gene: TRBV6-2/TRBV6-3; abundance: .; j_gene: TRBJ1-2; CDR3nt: TGTGCCAGCAGTTCATCTCCGGCAGGACCCCTATATGGCTACACCTTC; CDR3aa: CASSSSPAGPLYGYTF
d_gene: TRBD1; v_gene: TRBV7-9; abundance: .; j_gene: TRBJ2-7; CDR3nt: TGTGCCAGCAGCACGGGGACAGGGGGCCTCTACGAGCAGTACTTC; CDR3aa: CASSTGTGGLYEQYF
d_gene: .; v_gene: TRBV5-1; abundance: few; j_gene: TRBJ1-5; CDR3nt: TGCGCCAGCAGCACCGGTCAGCATTTT; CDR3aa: CASSTGQHF
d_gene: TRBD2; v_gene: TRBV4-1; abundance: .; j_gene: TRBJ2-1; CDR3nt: TGCGCCAGCAGCCAAGAAACAAGAGTCGGAAGACTAGCGGGGGGAAGCTACAATGAGCAGTTCTTC; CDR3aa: CASSQETRVGRLAGGSYNEQFF
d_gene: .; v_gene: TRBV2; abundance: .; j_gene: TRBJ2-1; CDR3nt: TGTGCCAGCAGTGAAGGGGCACCGACAGCAACCCCCTCGTACAATGAGCAGTTCTTC; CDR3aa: CASSEGAPTATPSYNEQFF
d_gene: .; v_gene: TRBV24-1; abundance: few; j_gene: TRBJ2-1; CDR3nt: TGTGCCACCAGTGATCCCCGGGCGGGACAGTGGGGGAATGAGCAGTTCTTC; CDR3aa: CATSDPRAGQWGNEQFF
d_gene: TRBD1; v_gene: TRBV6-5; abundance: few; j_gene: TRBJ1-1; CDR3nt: TGTGCCAGCAGTGATGACAGGGGGCTGTTGAACACTGAAGCTTTCTTT; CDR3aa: CASSDDRGLLNTEAFF
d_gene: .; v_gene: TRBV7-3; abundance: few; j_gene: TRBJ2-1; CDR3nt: TGTGCCAGCAGCTTACGTCCAGATTACAATGAGCAGTTCTTC; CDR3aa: CASSLRPDYNEQFF
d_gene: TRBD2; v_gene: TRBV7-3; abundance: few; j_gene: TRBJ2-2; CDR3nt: TGTGCCAGCAGCTTGTATGCGGGGGCGAACACCGGGGAGCTGTTTTTT; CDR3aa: CASSLYAGANTGELFF
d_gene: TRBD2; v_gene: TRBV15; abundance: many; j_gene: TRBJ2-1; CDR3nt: TGTGCCACCAGGTCGAAGCGGGGGAGTTCCTACAATGAGCAGTTCTTC; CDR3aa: CATRSKRGSSYNEQFF
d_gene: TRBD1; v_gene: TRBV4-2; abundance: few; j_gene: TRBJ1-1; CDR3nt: TGTGCCAGCAGCCAAATGGCCGACAGGGGGCGGAACACTGAAGCTTTCTTT; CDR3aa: CASSQMADRGRNTEAFF
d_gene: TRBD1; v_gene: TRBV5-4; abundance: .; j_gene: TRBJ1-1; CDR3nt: TGTGCCAGCAGCAAGGGACAGGGTGGGACTGAAGCTTTCTTT; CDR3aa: CASSKGQGGTEAFF
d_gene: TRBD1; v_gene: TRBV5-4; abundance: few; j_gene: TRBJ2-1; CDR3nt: TGTGCCAGCAGACCGTCGGGACAGGGATACAATGAGCAGTTCTTC; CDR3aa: CASRPSGQGYNEQFF
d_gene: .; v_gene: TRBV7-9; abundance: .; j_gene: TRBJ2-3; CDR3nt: TGTGCCAGCAGCTTTGCAGGTGGAGATACGCAGTATTTT; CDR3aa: CASSFAGGDTQYF
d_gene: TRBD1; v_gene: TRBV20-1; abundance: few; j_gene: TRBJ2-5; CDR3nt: TGCAGTGCTAGTGACAGGGAACTACAAGAGACCCAGTACTTC; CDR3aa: CSASDRELQETQYF
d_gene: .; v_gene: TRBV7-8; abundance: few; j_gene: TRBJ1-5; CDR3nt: TGTGCCAGCAGACCCGGACACAGCGATAATCAGCCCCAGCATTTT; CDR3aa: CASRPGHSDNQPQHF
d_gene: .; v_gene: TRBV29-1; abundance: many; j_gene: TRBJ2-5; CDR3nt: TGCAGCGTTGACCAGGGAGAGACCCAGTACTTC; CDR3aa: CSVDQGETQYF
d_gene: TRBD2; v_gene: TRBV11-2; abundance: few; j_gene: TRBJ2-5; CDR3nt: TGTGCCAGCAGCCCCCGACTAGCGGGGGGGTTCCGCCAAGAGACCCAGTACTTC; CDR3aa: CASSPRLAGGFRQETQYF
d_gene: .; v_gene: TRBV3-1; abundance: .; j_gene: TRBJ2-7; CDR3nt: TGTGCCAGCAGCTCCAGCGGATACCTGATCGGGCAGTACTTC; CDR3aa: CASSSSGYLIGQYF
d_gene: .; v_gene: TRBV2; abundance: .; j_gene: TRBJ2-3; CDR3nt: TGTGCCAGCAGTGACCCCAGGAGCACAGATACGCAGTATTTT; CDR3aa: CASSDPRSTDTQYF
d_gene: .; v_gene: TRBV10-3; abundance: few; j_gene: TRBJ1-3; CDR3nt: TGTGCCATCAGGGACCAGGGATATAGGCACACCATATATTTT; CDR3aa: CAIRDQGYRHTIYF
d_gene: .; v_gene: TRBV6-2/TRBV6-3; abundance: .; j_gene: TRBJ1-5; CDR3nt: TGTGCCAGCGCAAGACAGCCCGGGGGCAATCAGCCCCAGCATTTT; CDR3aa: CASARQPGGNQPQHF
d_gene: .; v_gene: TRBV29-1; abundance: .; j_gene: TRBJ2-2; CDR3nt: TGCAGCGTGGGACAACTGAACACCGGGGAGCTGTTTTTT; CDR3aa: CSVGQLNTGELFF
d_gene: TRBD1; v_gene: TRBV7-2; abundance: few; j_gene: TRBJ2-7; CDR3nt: TGTGCCAGCAGCTTAGTCGGGACAGGGACCTACGAGCAGTACTTC; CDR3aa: CASSLVGTGTYEQYF